The 8 T cell receptor beta chains given below trace back to one sample, sequenced in a study of monozygotic twins with cystic fibrosis. The repertoire was sequenced with immunoSEQ multiplex PCR; TCRdb's copy has only in-frame clones and lacks some. This table has around 27,000 clones, over 75% appearing once. Input material: blood. The receptors derive from a girl aged 2-15 years with cystic fibrosis.

V is TRBV27 and J is TRBJ1-1; D gene uncertain. This CDR3 is 14 amino acids long. Trimming cost V 6 bases and J 4 bases, with 15 bases left between them. Germline CDR1 is MNHEY and CDR2 is SMNVEV (reference sequence). CDR3 sequence (DNA): TGTGCCAGCAGCCTGGGATTGTTCGGCACTGAAGCTTTCTTT. Translated: CASSLGLFGTEAFF.

The chain carries TRBV29-1 and TRBJ1-5; 7 nucleotides match TRBD1. The CDR3 spans 14 residues. V shed 4 bases, J shed 6 bases, and the junction held 9 bases outside the gene matches. Germline CDR1 is SQVTM and CDR2 is ANQGSEA. In DNA, the CDR3 is TGCAGCGTTGGGGTAGGGGGCGAGGGTCAGCCCCAGCATTTT. Translated, it gives CSVGVGGEGQPQHF.

This clone was observed a single time. This sequence joins TRBV7-9 and TRBJ2-4; TRBD1 matches at 7 bases. CDR1 is SEHNR, CDR2 FQNEAQ, per germline (reference sequence). There are 16 residues in the CDR3. With 5 bases clipped from V and 0 bases from J, the junction kept 7 bases outside the gene matches. As DNA, the CDR3 is TGTGCCAGCAGCCATGACAGGGCAATAGCCAAAAACATTCAGTACTTC. Protein: CASSHDRAIAKNIQYF.

The V gene is TRBV7-6, the J gene TRBJ2-7; D possibly corresponds to TRBD1 (5 bases). The germline V gene has CDR1 SGHVS and CDR2 FNYEAQ. The length of the CDR3 is 15 residues. Trimming shortened V by 1 base and J by 3 bases, and 13 bases separated the two germline ends. CDR3 loop: CASSLEGRDGYEQYF. CDR3 in DNA: TGTGCCAGCAGCTTAGAGGGCAGGGATGGCTACGAGCAGTACTTC.

This sequence joins TRBV7-9 and TRBJ2-7; perhaps TRBD1 as D (6 bases). V lost 5 bases and J lost 4, with 15 bases in between. Per germline, CDR1 SEHNR and CDR2 FQNEAQ (reference sequence). The CDR3 spans 14 residues. The CDR3 sequence: CASSPSGGGYEQYF. The DNA of the CDR3 is TGTGCCAGCAGCCCTTCTGGGGGCGGGTACGAGCAGTACTTC.

The chain employs TRBV5-4 and TRBJ2-3; D could derive from TRBD1 or TRBD2 (5 bases each). Germline lookup yields CDR1 SGHNT and CDR2 YYREEE (reference sequence). The CDR3 extends over 15 amino acids. The V and J ends lost 0 bases and 2 bases respectively, with 10 bases between them. CDR3 DNA: TGTGCCAGCAGCTTGGATTTCGGGGCCACAGATACGCAGTATTTT. This sequence encodes CASSLDFGATDTQYF.

This clone came up once. The CDR3 does not close with the conserved phenylalanine or tryptophan, likely indicating a read error. The DNA is left out, because the CDR3 cannot be placed on it with certainty; the CDR3 is given as TCRdb lists it. The rearrangement joins TRBV20-1 to TRBJ1-1; TRBD1 reflects the table's D call only, with no check against the DNA. Germline V gene sequence: CDR1 DFQATT, CDR2 SNEGSKA (reference sequence). The CDR3 comprises 9 residues, both ends counted. The CDR3: CSANLGTDV.

This chain uses TRBV30 with TRBJ2-7; 9 bases align to TRBD2. The V segment lost 2 bases and the J segment 2 bases; nucleotides outside the gene matches: 13. CDR1 and CDR2 from the germline V gene are GTSNPN and SVGIG (reference sequence). This CDR3 has 17 residues. The CDR3 DNA follows: TGTGCCTGGAGTACCGATCCCCGTAGCGGGAGAACCTACGAGCAGTACTTC. Its protein product is CAWSTDPRSGRTYEQYF.